This passage covers 15 T cell receptor beta chains from one sample sequenced in a study of shared clonotypes between healthy human individuals. Assay: immunoSEQ multiplex PCR; the TCRdb copy retains only in-frame clones and omits some. The table records just over 2,000,000 clones, roughly 94% of them present only once. Naive CD8 cells lacked CD45RO and underwent positive selection for CCR7, leaving out terminally differentiated effector memory CD45RA+ cells. Source material: naive CD8+ T cells sorted from blood. The receptors come from a young man in good health.

This chain connects TRBV5-6 to TRBJ2-7; 7 positions match TRBD1. V dropped 4 bases and J dropped 2; count of bases not matched to a gene: 6. The germline V gene has CDR1 SGHDT and CDR2 YYEEEE. CDR3 length: 14 residues. CDR3 nucleotide sequence: TGTGCCAGCAGCCTGGGACAGCCAACCTACGAGCAGTACTTC. Its protein is CASSLGQPTYEQYF.

This clone occurred once. The chain couples TRBV6-5 to TRBJ2-7; D is undetermined. The CDR3 contains 15 residues. The V end lost 8 bases, the J end lost 8 bases, and 25 bases lay between the germline ends. Per germline, CDR1 MNHEY and CDR2 SVGAGI. The CDR3 here is CASGWGENFSVQQYF. Written as DNA, the CDR3 is TGTGCCAGCGGGTGGGGTGAGAACTTTTCTGTGCAGCAGTACTTC.

This chain uses TRBV7-8 with TRBJ2-7; D not resolved. CDR1 is SGHVS, CDR2 FQNEAQ, per germline. The CDR3 spans 13 residues. The V gene lost 3 bases and the J gene lost 2 bases, with 8 bases spanning the gap. DNA for the CDR3: TGTGCCAGCAGCTTTCAGCAGACCTACGAGCAGTACTTC. Amino acids: CASSFQQTYEQYF. The full variable domain, in which reference TRBV7-8 and TRBJ2-7 provide the parts outside the CDR3, is GAGVSQSPRYKVAKRGQDVALRCDPISGHVSLFWYQQALGQGPEFLTYFQNEAQLDKSGLPSDRFFAERPEGSVSTLKIQRTQQEDSAVYLCASSFQQTYEQYFGPGTRLTVT.

V is TRBV9 and J is TRBJ2-1; unclear D gene. The CDR3 loop spans 15 amino acids. CDR1 SGDLS and CDR2 YYNGEE come from the germline V gene. The ends were cut back, 2 bases at V and 1 base at J, with 10 bases in the middle. In DNA, the CDR3 is TGTGCCAGCAGCGTGGACCTGGCGTCCTACAATGAGCAGTTCTTC. It yields the protein CASSVDLASYNEQFF.

The rearrangement uses TRBV15 and TRBJ1-2; D is undetermined. The CDR3 is 16 residues long. Trimming pared 0 bases from V and 3 bases from J, leaving 14 bases between. Germline lookup yields CDR1 LNHNV and CDR2 YYDKDF (reference sequence). The CDR3 loop reads CATSRDSGYDDYGYTF. The CDR3 coding sequence is TGTGCCACCAGCAGAGACTCCGGGTATGACGACTATGGCTACACCTTC.

The chain uses TRBV2 and TRBJ2-1; D is ambiguous. The CDR3 extends over 16 amino acids. The germline V gene has CDR1 SNHLY and CDR2 FYNNEI. Between the trimmed V and J ends, which lost 1 base and 0 bases, there was a span of 10 bases. CDR3 nucleotides: TGTGCCAGCAGTGAAGGTAGCTCCCCCTCCTACAATGAGCAGTTCTTC. Protein: CASSEGSSPSYNEQFF.

This chain connects TRBV7-9 to TRBJ2-2; 8 bases are a match to TRBD2. Germline V CDR1 and CDR2: SEHNR, FQNEAQ (reference sequence). Trimming at V came to 3 bases and at J to 4 bases, leaving 10 bases not matched to a gene. The CDR3 extends over 17 amino acids. CDR3 sequence: CASSFGLAGSGTGELFF. DNA of the CDR3: TGTGCCAGCAGCTTTGGGCTAGCGGGTTCTGGCACCGGGGAGCTGTTTTTT.

The V gene is TRBV5-6, the J gene TRBJ2-2, with D maybe TRBD1 (5 bases). This CDR3 has 13 residues. Trimming removed 4 bases at V and 5 bases at J, with 9 bases between. Per the germline V gene, CDR1 is SGHDT and CDR2 is YYEEEE. This CDR3 reads CASSAGWTGELFF. DNA of the CDR3: TGTGCCAGCAGCGCAGGGTGGACCGGGGAGCTGTTTTTT.

The genes are TRBV6-6 and TRBJ2-3, with D perhaps matching TRBD2 (5 bases). Germline loops: CDR1 MNHNY, CDR2 SVGAGI (reference sequence). V lost 10 bases, J lost 2 bases, and 19 bases lay in between. CDR3 size: 15 residues. The DNA for the CDR3 is TGTGCCACTACGGGGTACGGAGTGTCCACAGATACGCAGTATTTT. Amino acids: CATTGYGVSTDTQYF.

This chain uses TRBV27 with TRBJ1-6, with unresolved D. The CDR3 is 15 residues long. Germline V gene lookup returns CDR1 MNHEY and CDR2 SMNVEV (reference sequence). Trimming took 2 bases from V and 7 from J, leaving 12 bases between them. DNA for the CDR3: TGTGCCAGCAGTTTAAGGTCGCCCGGGAATTCACCCCTCCACTTT. This encodes CASSLRSPGNSPLHF.

The rearrangement links TRBV4-3 to TRBJ2-1; D gene uncertain. Germline CDR1 and CDR2: LGHNA and YSLEER. The CDR3 runs 16 residues. With 1 base removed from V and 0 bases from J, the gap between germline ends came to 10 bases. The chain's CDR3 is CASSQGSLTSYNEQFF. CDR3 DNA sequence: TGCGCCAGCAGCCAAGGTTCATTGACCTCCTACAATGAGCAGTTCTTC.

The chain recombines TRBV27 with TRBJ2-4; 8 bases align to TRBD1. Germline V gene sequence: CDR1 MNHEY, CDR2 SMNVEV (reference sequence). The CDR3 is made up of 14 amino acids. V lost 2 bases to trimming and J lost 7 bases; unmatched junction nucleotides: 4. Here the CDR3 DNA reads TGTGCCAGCAGTTTAGCAGGGGGCCCTAACATTCAGTACTTC. It encodes CASSLAGGPNIQYF.

A remark on this clone: Other DNA sequences in the sample encode the same CDR3. CDR3 sequence reads: CASSLGQTGELFF. The CDR3 DNA sequence: TGTGCCAGCAGCTTAGGACAAACCGGGGAGCTGTTTTTT. The chain has TRBV7-9 and TRBJ2-2; D ambiguous. The germline V and J ends were trimmed by 1 base and 5 bases, with 5 bases remaining between them. The CDR3 spans 13 residues. Looked up from germline, CDR1 is SEHNR and CDR2 is FQNEAQ (reference sequence).

This chain joins TRBV7-2 and TRBJ2-1; D might be TRBD1 (6 bases). Trimming pared 3 bases from V and 9 bases from J, leaving 18 bases between. The CDR3 is 15 amino acids. Germline V gene data show CDR1 as SGHTA and CDR2 as FQGNSA. The CDR3 loop reads CASSLQGPTSSEQFF. The CDR3 nucleotides are TGTGCCAGCAGCTTGCAGGGGCCCACCTCCAGTGAGCAGTTCTTC.

This chain uses TRBV5-6 with TRBJ2-1; TRBD2 matches at 8 bases. This CDR3 spans 16 amino acids. V lost 4 bases, J lost 6 bases, and 12 bases stayed unmatched. Germline CDR1 SGHDT, CDR2 YYEEEE. This CDR3 is CASSVDPGLGINEQFF. The CDR3 DNA follows: TGTGCCAGCAGCGTTGATCCGGGACTAGGCATCAATGAGCAGTTCTTC.